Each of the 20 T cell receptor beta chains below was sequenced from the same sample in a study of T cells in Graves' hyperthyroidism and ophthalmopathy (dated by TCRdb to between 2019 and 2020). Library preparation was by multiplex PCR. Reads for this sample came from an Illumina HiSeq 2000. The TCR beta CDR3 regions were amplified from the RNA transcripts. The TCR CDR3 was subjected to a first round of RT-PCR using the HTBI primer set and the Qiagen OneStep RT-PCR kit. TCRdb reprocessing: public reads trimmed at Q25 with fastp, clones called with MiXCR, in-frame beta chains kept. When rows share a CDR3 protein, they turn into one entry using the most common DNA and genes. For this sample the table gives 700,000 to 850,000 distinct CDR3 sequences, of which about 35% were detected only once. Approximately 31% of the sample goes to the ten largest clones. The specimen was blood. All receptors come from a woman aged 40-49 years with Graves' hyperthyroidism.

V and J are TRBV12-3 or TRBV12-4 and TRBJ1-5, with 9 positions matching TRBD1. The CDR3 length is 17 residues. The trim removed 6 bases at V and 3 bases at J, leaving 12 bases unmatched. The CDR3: CASSPGQGRVYNQPQHF. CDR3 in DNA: TGTGCCAGCAGCCCGGGACAGGGTAGGGTTTACAATCAGCCCCAGCATTTT.

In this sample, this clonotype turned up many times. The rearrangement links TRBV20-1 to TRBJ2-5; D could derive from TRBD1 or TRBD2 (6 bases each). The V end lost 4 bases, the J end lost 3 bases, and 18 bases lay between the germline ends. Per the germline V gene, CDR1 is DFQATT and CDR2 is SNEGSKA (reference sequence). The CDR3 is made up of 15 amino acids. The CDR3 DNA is TGCAGTGCTACCATGCGGGTGGAGGGGGAAGAGACCCAGTACTTC. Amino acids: CSATMRVEGEETQYF.

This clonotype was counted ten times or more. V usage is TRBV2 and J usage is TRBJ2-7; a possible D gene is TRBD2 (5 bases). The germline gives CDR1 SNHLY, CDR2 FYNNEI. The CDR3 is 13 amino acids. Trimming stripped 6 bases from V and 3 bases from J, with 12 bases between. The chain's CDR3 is CASSSGVHYEQYF. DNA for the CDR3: TGTGCCAGCAGCTCCGGGGTCCACTACGAGCAGTACTTC.

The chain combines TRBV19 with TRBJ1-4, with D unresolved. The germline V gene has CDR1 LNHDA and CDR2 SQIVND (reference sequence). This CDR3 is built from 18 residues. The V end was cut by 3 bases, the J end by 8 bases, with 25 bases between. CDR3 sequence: CASSMTVVLYSFEEKLFF. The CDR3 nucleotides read TGTGCCAGTAGTATGACCGTTGTGTTATACTCGTTCGAAGAAAAACTGTTTTTT.

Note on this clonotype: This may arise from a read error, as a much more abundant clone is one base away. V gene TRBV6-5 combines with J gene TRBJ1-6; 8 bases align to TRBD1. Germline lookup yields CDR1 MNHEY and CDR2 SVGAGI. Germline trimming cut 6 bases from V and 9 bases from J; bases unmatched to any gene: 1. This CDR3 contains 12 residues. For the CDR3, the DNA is TGTGCCAGCAGCAGGGGGCGTTCACCCCTCCACTTT. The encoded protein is CASSRGRSPLHF.

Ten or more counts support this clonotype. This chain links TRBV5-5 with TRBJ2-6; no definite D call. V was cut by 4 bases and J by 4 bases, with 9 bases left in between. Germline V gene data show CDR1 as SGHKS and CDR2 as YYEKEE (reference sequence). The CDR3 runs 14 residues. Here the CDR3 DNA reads TGTGCCAGCAGCCCTACTACAGGGGCCAACGTCCTGACTTTC. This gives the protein CASSPTTGANVLTF.

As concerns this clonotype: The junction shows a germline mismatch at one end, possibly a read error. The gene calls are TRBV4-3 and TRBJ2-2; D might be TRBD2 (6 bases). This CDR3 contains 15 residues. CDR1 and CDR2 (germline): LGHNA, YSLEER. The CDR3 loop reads CASSQEGRGGGELVF. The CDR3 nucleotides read TGCGCCAGCAGCCAAGAGGGGCGGGGAGGCGGGGAGCTGGTTTTT.

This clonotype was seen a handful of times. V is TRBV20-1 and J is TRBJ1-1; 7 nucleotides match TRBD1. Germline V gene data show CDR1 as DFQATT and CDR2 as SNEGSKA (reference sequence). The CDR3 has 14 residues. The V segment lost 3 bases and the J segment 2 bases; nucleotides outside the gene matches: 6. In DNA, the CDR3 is TGCAGTGCTAGTGAGACAGGGCCTAACACTGAAGCTTTCTTT. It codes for CSASETGPNTEAFF.

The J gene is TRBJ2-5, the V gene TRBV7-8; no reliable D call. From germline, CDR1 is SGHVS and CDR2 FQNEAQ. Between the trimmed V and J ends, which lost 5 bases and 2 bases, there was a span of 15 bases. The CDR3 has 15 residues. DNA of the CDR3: TGTGCCAGCAGCGTATGGGCGGAAATACAAGAGACCCAGTACTTC. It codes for CASSVWAEIQETQYF.

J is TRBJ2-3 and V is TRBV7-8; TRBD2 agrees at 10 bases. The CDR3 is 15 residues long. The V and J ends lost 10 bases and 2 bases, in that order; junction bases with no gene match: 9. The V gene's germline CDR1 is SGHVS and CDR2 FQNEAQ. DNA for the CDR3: TGTGCCACTGAGCAGCGGGGGGGGCCCACAGATACGCAGTATTTT. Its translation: CATEQRGGPTDTQYF.

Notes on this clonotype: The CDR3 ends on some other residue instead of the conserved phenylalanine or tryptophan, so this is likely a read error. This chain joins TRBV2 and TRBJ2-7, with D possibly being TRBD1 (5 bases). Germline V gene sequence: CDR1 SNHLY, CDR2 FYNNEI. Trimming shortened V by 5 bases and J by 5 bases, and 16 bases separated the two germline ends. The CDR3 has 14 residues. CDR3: CASSFNRSAHEQYS. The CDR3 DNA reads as TGTGCCAGCAGTTTCAACAGGAGTGCCCACGAGCAGTACTCC.

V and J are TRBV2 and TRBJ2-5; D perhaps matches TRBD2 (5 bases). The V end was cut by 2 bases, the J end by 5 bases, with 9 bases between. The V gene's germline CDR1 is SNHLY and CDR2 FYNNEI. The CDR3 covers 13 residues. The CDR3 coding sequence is TGTGCCAGCAGTGAAATGGACTTCGAGACCCAGTACTTC. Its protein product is CASSEMDFETQYF.

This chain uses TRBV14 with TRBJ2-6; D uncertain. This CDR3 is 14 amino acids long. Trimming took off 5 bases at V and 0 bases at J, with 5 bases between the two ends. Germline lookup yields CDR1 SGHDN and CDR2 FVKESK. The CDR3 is CASSCCSGANVLTF. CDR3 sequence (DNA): TGTGCCAGCAGCTGTTGCTCTGGGGCCAACGTCCTGACTTTC.

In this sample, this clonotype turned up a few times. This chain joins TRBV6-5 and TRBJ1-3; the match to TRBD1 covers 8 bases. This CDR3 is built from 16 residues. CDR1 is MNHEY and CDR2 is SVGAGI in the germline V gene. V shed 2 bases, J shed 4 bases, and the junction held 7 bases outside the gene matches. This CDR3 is CASSYAAGTGGNTIYF. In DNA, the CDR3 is TGTGCCAGCAGTTACGCGGCAGGGACAGGAGGAAACACCATATATTTT.

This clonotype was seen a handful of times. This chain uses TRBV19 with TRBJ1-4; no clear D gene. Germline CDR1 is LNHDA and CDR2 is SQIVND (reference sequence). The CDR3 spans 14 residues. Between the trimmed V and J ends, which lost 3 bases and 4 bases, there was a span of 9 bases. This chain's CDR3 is CASSITSGNEKLFF. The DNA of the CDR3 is TGTGCCAGTAGTATTACCTCGGGTAATGAAAAACTGTTTTTT.

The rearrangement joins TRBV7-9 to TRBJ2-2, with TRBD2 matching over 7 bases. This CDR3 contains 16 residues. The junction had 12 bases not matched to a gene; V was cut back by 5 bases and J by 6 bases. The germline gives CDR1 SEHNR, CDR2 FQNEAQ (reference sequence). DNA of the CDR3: TGTGCCAGCAGCCGCACGGGGGGATCCAATGCCGGGGAGCTGTTTTTT. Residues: CASSRTGGSNAGELFF.

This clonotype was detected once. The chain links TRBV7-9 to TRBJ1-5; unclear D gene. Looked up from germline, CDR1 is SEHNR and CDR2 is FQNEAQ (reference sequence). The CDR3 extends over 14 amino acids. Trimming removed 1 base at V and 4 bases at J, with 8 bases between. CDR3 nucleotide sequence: TGTGCCAGCAGCTTAGGGGGTTGGAATCAGCCCCAGCATTTT. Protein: CASSLGGWNQPQHF.

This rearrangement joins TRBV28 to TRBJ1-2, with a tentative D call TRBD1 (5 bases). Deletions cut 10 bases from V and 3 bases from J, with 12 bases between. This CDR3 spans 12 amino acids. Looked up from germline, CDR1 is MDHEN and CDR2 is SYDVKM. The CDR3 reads CATLKTDYGYTF. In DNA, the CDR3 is TGTGCCACCCTGAAGACAGACTATGGCTACACCTTC.

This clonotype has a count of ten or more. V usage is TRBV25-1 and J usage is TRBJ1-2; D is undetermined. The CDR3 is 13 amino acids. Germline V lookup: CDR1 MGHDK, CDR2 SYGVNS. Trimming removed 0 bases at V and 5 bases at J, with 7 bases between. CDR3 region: CASSEYTPYGYTF. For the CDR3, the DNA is TGTGCCAGCAGTGAATATACGCCTTATGGCTACACCTTC.

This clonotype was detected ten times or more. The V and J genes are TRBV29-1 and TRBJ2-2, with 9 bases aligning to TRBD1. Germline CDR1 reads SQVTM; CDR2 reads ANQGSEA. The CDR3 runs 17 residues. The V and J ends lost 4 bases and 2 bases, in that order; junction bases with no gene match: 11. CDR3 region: CSVGDRAHLLNTGELFF. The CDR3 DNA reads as TGCAGCGTTGGGGACAGGGCGCATCTTTTAAACACCGGGGAGCTGTTTTTT.